This TCR beta chain originates from a study of cytomegalovirus exposure and HLA in healthy donors. Overall study: The use of the same platform for the approximately 130 validation repertoires and the roughly 700 first-cohort repertoires was reported by a later analysis.

Assay used: immunoSEQ multiplex PCR; TCRdb lists only in-frame clones, some missing. The data show about 49,000 clones, approximately 95% seen once. Germline V gene data show CDR1 as WSHSY and CDR2 as SAAADI. V gave up 4 bases and J gave up 4 bases, with 11 bases separating them. The CDR3 is 13 residues long. The validation cohort, a group of over a hundred subjects, included the donors and was separate from the roughly 670-subject first cohort. The V and J genes are TRBV10-2 and TRBJ2-7; the D gene is possibly TRBD2 (5 bases). The specimen sequenced was PBMCs. The clonotype was recovered from a young woman in good health and CMV-seropositive. CDR3 coding DNA: TGCGCCAGCAGTGTACTAGGACGATACGAGCAGTACTTC. Protein product: CASSVLGRYEQYF.